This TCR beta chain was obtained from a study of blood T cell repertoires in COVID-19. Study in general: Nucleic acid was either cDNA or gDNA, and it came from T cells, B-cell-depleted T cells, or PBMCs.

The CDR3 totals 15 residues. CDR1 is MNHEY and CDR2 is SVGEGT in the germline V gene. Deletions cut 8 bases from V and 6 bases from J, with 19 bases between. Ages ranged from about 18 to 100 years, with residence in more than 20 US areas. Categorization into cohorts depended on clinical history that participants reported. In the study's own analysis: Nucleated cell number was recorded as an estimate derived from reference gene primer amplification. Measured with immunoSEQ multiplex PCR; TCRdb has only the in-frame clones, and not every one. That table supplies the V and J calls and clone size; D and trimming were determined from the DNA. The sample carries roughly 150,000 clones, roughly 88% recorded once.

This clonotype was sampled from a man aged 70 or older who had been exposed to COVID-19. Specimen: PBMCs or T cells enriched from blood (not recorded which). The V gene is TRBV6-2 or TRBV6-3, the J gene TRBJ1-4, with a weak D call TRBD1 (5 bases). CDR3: CASGLTGTRDEKLFF. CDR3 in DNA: TGTGCCAGCGGCCTAACAGGAACCCGTGATGAAAAACTGTTTTTT.